This TCR beta chain was retrieved from a study of blood T cell repertoires in COVID-19. Study at large: The study drew acute and convalescent COVID-19 samples from the United States, Italy and Spain.

Under the authors' procedure: Amplification from reference gene primers served as the basis for estimated nucleated cell counts. Profiling relied on immunoSEQ multiplex PCR, and the TCRdb table lists in-frame clones only, not all of them. That table furnishes V, J and clone size, whereas the DNA furnished D and trimming. The repertoire holds 350,000 to 450,000 clones, with 70% to 90% as singletons. This CDR3 has 15 amino acids. The germline CDR1 and CDR2 sequences are LGHNT and FRNRAP. J was trimmed by 4 bases and V by 3 bases; bases with no gene match: 5. Participants were aged 18 to 89 years, lived in 24 US areas, and enrolled virtually. Cohort assignment relied on participant-reported clinical history.

The chain employs TRBV12-5 and TRBJ1-4; 7 nucleotides match TRBD1. The sample taken for sequencing was PBMCs or T cells enriched from blood (not recorded which). This clonotype originated in a woman aged 18-30 years who had been exposed to COVID-19. The CDR3 sequence is CASGFRDRYNEKLFF. CDR3 nucleotide sequence: TGTGCTAGTGGTTTTAGGGACAGATATAATGAAAAACTGTTTTTT.